The T cell receptor (beta chain) described here comes from a study of brain metastases from non-small cell lung cancer. Points from the study as a whole: Compared with their matched primary tumors, around 68% of brain metastases showed expanded T-cell clones. Metastases had sparse T cells but largely shared repertoires with primaries.

V was pared by 0 bases and J by 4 bases, with 15 bases between. CDR1 MGHRA and CDR2 YSYEKL come from the germline V gene. The CDR3 is made up of 16 amino acids. Measured with immunoSEQ multiplex PCR; TCRdb has only the in-frame clones, and not every one. The sample has about 1,300 clones; 76% are singletons. With regard to this clone: Its antigen is unidentified.

This sequence was found in a donor aged 40 or older with non-small cell lung cancer. The J gene is TRBJ1-1, the V gene TRBV4-1, with unresolved D. Input material: tissue from a brain metastasis. In nucleotides, the CDR3 is TGCGCCAGCAGCCAAGATTGGACCTCCTTCCTCACTGAAGCTTTCTTT. Amino acids: CASSQDWTSFLTEAFF.